A single sample is the source of the 8 T cell receptor beta chains below, sequenced in a study of blood T cell repertoires in COVID-19. Sequencing used immunoSEQ multiplex PCR; TCRdb keeps in-frame clones, though not all of them. Of 250,000 to 400,000 clones listed, about nine tenths were seen once; the top ten hold roughly 2.8%. Source material: peripheral blood. The receptors stem from a woman aged 30 to 39 with COVID-19, enrolled during active disease.

V is TRBV13 and J is TRBJ2-2; 7 bases are shared with TRBD2. Germline CDR1 and CDR2: PRHDT and FYEKMQ (reference sequence). The CDR3 runs 16 residues. J was trimmed by 0 bases and V by 0 bases; bases with no gene match: 1. This CDR3 is CASSLGSGANTGELFF. The CDR3, as DNA: TGTGCCAGCAGCTTAGGGAGCGGGGCGAACACCGGGGAGCTGTTTTTT.

The chain links TRBV5-4 to TRBJ1-2, with 9 bases that match TRBD1. V shed 2 bases and J 7 bases; nucleotides not matched to a gene: 6. The CDR3 covers 14 residues. Germline V gene sequence: CDR1 SGHNT, CDR2 YYREEE (reference sequence). The CDR3 region is CASSFTGGLSGYTF. The CDR3 DNA reads TGTGCCAGCAGCTTTACAGGGGGCCTAAGTGGCTACACCTTC.

The rearrangement links TRBV6-6 to TRBJ2-7; no reliable D call. With 4 bases removed from V and 4 bases from J, the gap between germline ends came to 8 bases. CDR1 and CDR2 from the germline V gene are MNHNY and SVGAGI (reference sequence). This CDR3 contains 12 residues. DNA for the CDR3: TGTGCCAGCAGTTCCCAGAGGTACGAGCAGTACTTC. Its translation: CASSSQRYEQYF.

CDR3 sequence (DNA): TGTGCCAGTAGTCCGGACAGGGGGCCCAACAATGAGCAGTTCTTC. Translated: CASSPDRGPNNEQFF. V and J are TRBV19 and TRBJ2-1, with 11 positions matching TRBD1. The CDR3 spans 15 residues. Per germline, CDR1 LNHDA and CDR2 SQIVND (reference sequence). The J segment lost 5 bases and the V segment lost 5 bases, leaving 5 bases of the junction unmatched.

The chain joins TRBV15 to TRBJ2-3; TRBD2 aligns across 10 bases. V shed 5 bases, J shed 4 bases, and the junction held 6 bases outside the gene matches. Germline V lookup: CDR1 LNHNV, CDR2 YYDKDF (reference sequence). This CDR3 has 15 residues. CDR3 nucleotide sequence: TGTGCCACCAGCGGACGACTAGCGGGTGCAGATACGCAGTATTTT. This translates into CATSGRLAGADTQYF.

V and J are TRBV6-5 and TRBJ2-7; D possibly corresponds to TRBD2 (7 bases). Per the germline V gene, CDR1 is MNHEY and CDR2 is SVGAGI. Trimming removed 5 bases from V and 4 bases from J, with 18 bases in between. The CDR3 runs 15 residues. The CDR3 sequence: CASSTQRRGGYEQYF. As DNA, the CDR3 is TGTGCCAGCAGTACCCAGCGGAGGGGGGGTTACGAGCAGTACTTC.

The chain links TRBV6-6 to TRBJ1-3, with a weak D call TRBD1 (5 bases). CDR3 length: 14 residues. Deletions cut 6 bases from V and 1 base from J, with 10 bases between. From germline, CDR1 is MNHNY and CDR2 SVGAGI (reference sequence). DNA of the CDR3: TGTGCCAGCAGGCATACAGGATCTGGAAACACCATATATTTT. Encoded protein: CASRHTGSGNTIYF.

The chain employs TRBV11-2 and TRBJ1-3, with D unclear. Per germline, CDR1 SGHAT and CDR2 FQNNGV. Trimming removed 3 bases at V and 8 bases at J, with 8 bases between. CDR3 length equals 12 residues. CDR3 DNA: TGTGCCAGCAGCTTTCCCCGAGACACCATATATTTT. It is translated as CASSFPRDTIYF.